Presented here are 4 T cell receptor beta chains from one specimen sequenced in a study of Tregs in tolerant kidney transplant recipients. TCRdb keeps only in-frame clones here, not all; method: immunoSEQ multiplex PCR. This sample contains tens of thousands of clones. The sample in question was CD4+ T cells from blood, obtained before the transplant. Source of these receptors: a human donor who received a combined kidney and bone marrow transplant.

Remarks on this clone: The read is 3 residues too short to cover the CDR3 end, so that end is filled in from the germline J gene. This chain joins TRBV7-8 and TRBJ2-1; TRBD2 matches at 8 bases. Germline CDR1 reads SGHVS; CDR2 reads FQNEAQ. This CDR3 is 17 amino acids long. Trimming removed 1 base from V and 3 bases from J; junction bases left unmatched: 8. CDR3 bases read: TGTGCCAGCAGCTTAGGTATGGGACTAGAGATCTACAATGAG. It specifies CASSLGMGLEIYNE. The whole CDR3 sequence reads CASSLGMGLEIYNEQFF.

Notes on this clone: The read stops 3 residues short of the end of the CDR3; the missing end is completed from the germline J gene. The V gene is TRBV19, the J gene TRBJ1-5, with D possibly being TRBD1 (6 bases). Trimming removed 4 bases from V and 4 bases from J, with 17 bases in between. Germline V lookup: CDR1 LNHDA, CDR2 SQIVND (reference sequence). The CDR3 extends over 16 amino acids. The sequenced CDR3 bases are TGTGCCAGTAGTAGGGCCAGGGGCCGCGGAAATCAGCCC. It yields the protein CASSRARGRGNQP. The entire CDR3 protein is CASSRARGRGNQPQHF.

As to this clone: With the read ending 3 residues before the CDR3 end, the germline J gene is used to fill in that end. The rearrangement links TRBV7-6 to TRBJ2-7; D is possibly TRBD2 (5 bases). The CDR3 contains 13 residues. V was clipped by 5 bases and J by 3 bases, with 11 bases between them. Germline-derived CDR1 and CDR2 are SGHVS and FNYEAQ. CDR3 bases read: TGTGCCAGCAGCCCGGGGATTTTCTACGAG. Amino acid sequence: CASSPGIFYE. The full CDR3 is CASSPGIFYEQYF.

Remarks on this clone: The read terminates 3 residues ahead of where the CDR3 ends, so the germline J gene completes it. J is TRBJ2-7 and V is TRBV7-9, with a tentative D call TRBD2 (6 bases). V lost 7 bases and J lost 3, with 13 bases in between. Germline CDR1 reads SEHNR; CDR2 reads FQNEAQ (reference sequence). This CDR3 is 13 amino acids long. Partial CDR3 DNA: TGTGCCAGCACGCGGGATCCCCGCTACGAG. This encodes CASTRDPRYE. The full CDR3 reads CASTRDPRYEQYF.